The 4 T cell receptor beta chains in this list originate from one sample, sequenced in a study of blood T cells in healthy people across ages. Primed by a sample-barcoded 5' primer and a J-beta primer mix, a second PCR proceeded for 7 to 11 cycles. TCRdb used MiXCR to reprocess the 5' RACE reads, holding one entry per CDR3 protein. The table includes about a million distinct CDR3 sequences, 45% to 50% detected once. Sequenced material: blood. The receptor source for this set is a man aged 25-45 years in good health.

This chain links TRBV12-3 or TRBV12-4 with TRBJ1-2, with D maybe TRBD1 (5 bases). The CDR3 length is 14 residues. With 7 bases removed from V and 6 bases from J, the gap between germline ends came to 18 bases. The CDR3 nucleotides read TGTGCCAGCAAGGCGGGCAGGGAATGGGATGGCTACACCTTC. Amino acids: CASKAGREWDGYTF.

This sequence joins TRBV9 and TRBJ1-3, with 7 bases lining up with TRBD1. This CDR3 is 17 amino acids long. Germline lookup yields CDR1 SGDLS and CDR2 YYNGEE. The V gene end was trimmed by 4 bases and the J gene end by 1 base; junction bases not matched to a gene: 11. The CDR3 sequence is CASSPVEGGISGNTIYF. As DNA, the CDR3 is TGTGCCAGCAGCCCTGTTGAAGGGGGCATTTCTGGAAACACCATATATTTT.

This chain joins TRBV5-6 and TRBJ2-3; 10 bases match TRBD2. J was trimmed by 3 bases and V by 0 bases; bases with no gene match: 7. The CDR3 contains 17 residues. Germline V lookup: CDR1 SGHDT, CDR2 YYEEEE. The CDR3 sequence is CASSLEQRGGRTDTQYF. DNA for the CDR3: TGTGCCAGCAGCTTGGAACAGCGGGGGGGGAGAACAGATACGCAGTATTTT.

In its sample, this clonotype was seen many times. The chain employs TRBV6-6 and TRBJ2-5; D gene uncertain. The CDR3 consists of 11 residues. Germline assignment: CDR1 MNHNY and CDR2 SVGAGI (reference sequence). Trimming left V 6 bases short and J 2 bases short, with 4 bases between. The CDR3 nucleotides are TGTGCCAGCAGCGAGCAAGAGACCCAGTACTTC. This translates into CASSEQETQYF.